One and the same sample provided the 25 T cell receptor beta chains below, sequenced in a study of blood T cells in healthy people across ages. Alongside a J-beta primer mix, a sample-barcoded 5' primer served in a second PCR lasting roughly 6 to 11 cycles. TCRdb independently ran MiXCR on the 5' RACE reads; one entry per CDR3 protein. The table includes about 930,000 distinct CDR3 sequences, 25% to 35% detected once. A further study also used this sample, focusing on T cells of mothers and their children.

The sample comprised blood. These receptors were taken from a woman in her thirties or forties in good health.

The gene calls are TRBV7-2 and TRBJ1-2, with a weak D call TRBD1 (5 bases). Germline V lookup: CDR1 SGHTA, CDR2 FQGNSA. The CDR3 contains 13 residues. Deletions cut 5 bases from V and 7 bases from J, with 14 bases between. The DNA for the CDR3 is TGTGCCAGCAGCGGGGACCGGAATGTTGGCTACACCTTC. Residues: CASSGDRNVGYTF.

A note on this clonotype: This may be a read error, as it is one base from a much larger clone. The gene calls are TRBV6-5 and TRBJ1-1, with 8 bases fitting TRBD1. Trimming took 8 bases from V and 4 from J; bases not matched to a gene: 18. CDR1 is MNHEY and CDR2 is SVGAGI in the germline V gene. CDR3 length: 17 amino acids. Here the CDR3 DNA reads TGTGCCAGCGGTTCCCGGGGCAGGGGGCGGGGGGTCACTGAAGCTTTCTTT. Translation: CASGSRGRGRGVTEAFF.

The sample holds many counts of this clonotype. The CDR3 spells CASSQDSSGGAYEQFF. The CDR3 DNA sequence: TGTGCCAGCAGCCAAGATAGTAGCGGGGGGGCCTATGAGCAGTTCTTC. The V call is TRBV4-2, the J call TRBJ2-1, with TRBD2 matching over 11 bases. The V gene end was trimmed by 0 bases and the J gene end by 8 bases; junction bases not matched to a gene: 6. Looked up from germline, CDR1 is LGHNA and CDR2 is YNFKEQ. The CDR3 runs to 16 residues.

The chain links TRBV18 to TRBJ1-1, with 9 bases identical to TRBD1. The V gene's germline CDR1 is KGHSH and CDR2 LQKENI. CDR3 length: 16 amino acids. V shed 2 bases, J shed 0 bases, and the junction held 4 bases outside the gene matches. The CDR3 loop reads CASSPWTGEMNTEAFF. The DNA for the CDR3 is TGTGCCAGCTCACCATGGACAGGGGAGATGAACACTGAAGCTTTCTTT.

V gene TRBV6-2 or TRBV6-3 combines with J gene TRBJ2-5; D may be TRBD2 (6 bases). CDR1 is MNHEY, CDR2 SVGEGT, per germline. Trimming took 3 bases from V and 4 from J, leaving 9 bases between them. The CDR3 sequence is 13 residues long. CDR3 bases: TGTGCCAGCAGTTATGGCGGGACAGAGACCCAGTACTTC. Amino acids: CASSYGGTETQYF.

In this sample, this clonotype turned up once. V gene TRBV10-3 combines with J gene TRBJ2-5; D not resolved. V lost 6 bases and J lost 2, with 13 bases in between. The CDR3 has 14 amino acids. Germline CDR1 and CDR2: ENHRY and SYGVKD. CDR3: CAIRDQGLQETQYF. The DNA of the CDR3 is TGTGCCATCAGGGATCAAGGGCTACAAGAGACCCAGTACTTC.

This chain connects TRBV7-2 to TRBJ2-1; D ambiguous. The V end lost 4 bases, the J end lost 5 bases, and 9 bases lay between the germline ends. This CDR3 region has 13 residues. Per the germline V gene, CDR1 is SGHTA and CDR2 is FQGNSA. CDR3 in amino acids: CASSSLLDNEQFF. The CDR3 DNA follows: TGTGCCAGCAGCTCCCTACTTGACAATGAGCAGTTCTTC.

V usage is TRBV7-9 and J usage is TRBJ2-5, with TRBD2 matching 7 bases. V dropped 1 base and J dropped 12; count of bases not matched to a gene: 11. Germline lookup yields CDR1 SEHNR and CDR2 FQNEAQ (reference sequence). The length of the CDR3 is 14 residues. CDR3 loop: CASSLETSALGEYF. DNA of the CDR3: TGTGCCAGCAGCTTAGAAACTAGCGCCCTAGGGGAGTACTTC.

This clonotype was seen ten or more times. V gene TRBV27 combines with J gene TRBJ2-1; D might be TRBD1 (5 bases). Trimming cost V 4 bases and J 9 bases, with 16 bases left between them. Germline loops: CDR1 MNHEY, CDR2 SMNVEV (reference sequence). This CDR3 is 14 amino acids long. The CDR3 is CASSSSGSLSEQFF. CDR3 nucleotides: TGTGCCAGCAGTTCCTCAGGGTCGCTAAGTGAGCAGTTCTTC.

This clonotype was counted a few times. This sequence joins TRBV7-8 and TRBJ2-7; TRBD1 might be the D (7 bases). Germline CDR1 is SGHVS and CDR2 is FQNEAQ. There are 15 residues in the CDR3. V lost 1 base, J lost 3 bases, and 13 bases lay in between. The CDR3 protein is CASSLGRGPNYEQYF. CDR3 nucleotide sequence: TGTGCCAGCAGCTTAGGGAGGGGGCCAAACTACGAGCAGTACTTC.

This clonotype was found a few times. The rearrangement links TRBV4-1 to TRBJ1-4; the match to TRBD1 covers 9 bases. The CDR3 sequence is 16 residues long. Germline values: CDR1 MGHRA, CDR2 YSYEKL. V lost 1 base and J lost 8; bases outside the gene matches: 8. The CDR3 region is CASSQGPGQGHEKLFF. The CDR3 nucleotides are TGCGCCAGCAGCCAAGGACCGGGACAGGGCCACGAAAAACTGTTTTTT.

This clonotype was seen more than once but under ten times. The V and J genes are TRBV9 and TRBJ2-3; the D is unclear. Trimming pared 7 bases from V and 4 bases from J, leaving 7 bases between. The CDR3 runs to 11 residues. Germline CDR1 SGDLS, CDR2 YYNGEE. The CDR3 region has the DNA TGTGCCAGCGGCGCCGCAGATACGCAGTATTTT. Residues: CASGAADTQYF.

This clonotype has only a few counts. The chain uses TRBV7-9 and TRBJ1-2, with a possible D match to TRBD1 (5 bases). Germline V CDR1 and CDR2: SEHNR, FQNEAQ (reference sequence). V lost 3 bases and J 8 bases, leaving 16 bases between the germline ends. This CDR3 has 14 residues. The CDR3 protein is CASSLGQGLGGYTF. CDR3 DNA sequence: TGTGCCAGCAGCTTGGGGCAGGGCTTGGGGGGCTACACCTTC.

This clonotype was observed many times. The chain recombines TRBV28 with TRBJ2-5; TRBD2 aligns across 11 bases. This CDR3 contains 16 residues. J gave up 3 bases and V 5 bases, and 8 bases lay outside the gene matches. CDR1 is MDHEN, CDR2 SYDVKM, per germline. CDR3: CASSPQTSGAKETQYF. Here the CDR3 DNA reads TGTGCCAGCAGTCCGCAGACTAGCGGGGCGAAAGAGACCCAGTACTTC.

The V gene is TRBV28, the J gene TRBJ2-6; 8 positions match TRBD1. Trimming cost V 9 bases and J 1 base; bases outside gene matches: 23. The CDR3 runs 21 residues. Germline CDR1 is MDHEN and CDR2 is SYDVKM. The CDR3 DNA follows: TGTGCCAGTATCCCACGGGACAGGACACCCTTCACAAGGTCTGGGGCCAACGTCCTGACTTTC. This codes for CASIPRDRTPFTRSGANVLTF. Filled out from reference TRBV28 and TRBJ2-6, the complete variable domain reads DVKVTQSSRYLVKRTGEKVFLECVQDMDHENMFWYRQDPGLGLRLIYFSYDVKMKEKGDIPEGYSVSREKKERFSLILESASTNQTSMYLCASIPRDRTPFTRSGANVLTFGAGSRLTVL.

CDR3 loop: CASSLAGAAEAFF. CDR3 sequence (DNA): TGTGCCAGCAGTTTGGCAGGGGCCGCTGAAGCTTTCTTT. The chain uses TRBV12-3 or TRBV12-4 and TRBJ1-1; TRBD1 might be the D (6 bases). The CDR3 consists of 13 residues. Trimming took 3 bases from V and 6 from J, leaving 11 bases between them.

This clonotype was recorded many times. The genes are TRBV9 and TRBJ2-1, with D perhaps matching TRBD1 (6 bases). V dropped 0 bases and J dropped 3 bases, with 16 bases sitting between them. The CDR3 spans 17 residues. In germline, CDR1 is SGDLS, CDR2 YYNGEE. The CDR3 region is CASSVAGTPLSYNEQFF. The CDR3 nucleotides read TGTGCCAGCAGCGTAGCCGGGACACCGTTGAGCTACAATGAGCAGTTCTTC.

The chain is built from TRBV7-3 and TRBJ2-3, with D perhaps matching TRBD1 (6 bases). Germline V CDR1 and CDR2: SGHTA, FQGTGA. V lost 5 bases to trimming and J lost 6 bases, with 12 bases between them. CDR3 size: 13 residues. DNA for the CDR3: TGTGCCAGCAGCCCTTCTCAGGGGGATACGCAGTATTTT. It encodes CASSPSQGDTQYF.

This clonotype was recorded once. The CDR3 DNA follows: TGTGCCAGCAGCCGGGACACCAGTAGAACTGAAGCTTTCTTT. Its protein product is CASSRDTSRTEAFF. This rearrangement joins TRBV6-5 to TRBJ1-1; TRBD1 might be the D (6 bases). Trimming left V 6 bases short and J 5 bases short, with 16 bases between. Germline V lookup: CDR1 MNHEY, CDR2 SVGAGI. This CDR3 has 14 residues.

J is TRBJ1-4 and V is TRBV5-1; TRBD1 might be the D (6 bases). Trimming cost V 4 bases and J 8 bases, with 12 bases left between them. Per the germline V gene, CDR1 is SGHRS and CDR2 is YFSETQ. The CDR3 runs to 13 residues. The CDR3 nucleotides read TGCGCCAGCAGCACCGGGACATACGAAAAACTGTTTTTT. Amino acids: CASSTGTYEKLFF.

As concerns this clonotype: A clone one base away is much larger, so this may be a read error. The rearrangement links TRBV7-2 to TRBJ1-2; 9 positions agree with TRBD1. The CDR3 is made up of 14 amino acids. CDR1 is SGHTA and CDR2 is FQGNSA in the germline V gene. CDR3 protein: CAGSLRTGDYGYTF. The CDR3 DNA is TGTGCCGGCAGCTTGCGGACAGGGGACTATGGCTACACCTTC.

This clonotype was counted once. The chain couples TRBV7-8 to TRBJ2-4; D unclear. The V gene lost 1 base and the J gene lost 13 bases, with 20 bases spanning the gap. Germline V gene sequence: CDR1 SGHVS, CDR2 FQNEAQ. The CDR3 is made up of 15 amino acids. CDR3 sequence: CASSLEAFSYNEQYF. The CDR3 DNA reads TGTGCCAGCAGCTTAGAGGCGTTTTCCTACAATGAGCAGTACTTC.

This clonotype showed up just a few times. A much larger clone lies one base from this, so it may be a read error. This rearrangement joins TRBV12-3 or TRBV12-4 to TRBJ2-3; possible D gene TRBD2, 6 bases. The CDR3 spans 13 residues. The CDR3 coding sequence is TGTACCACAACTAGCCTAGACACAGATACGCAGTATTTT. Translation gives CTTTSLDTDTQYF.

The V gene is TRBV5-1, the J gene TRBJ2-3; 10 nucleotides agree with TRBD1. CDR3 length: 16 amino acids. V trimming: 4 bases; J trimming: 0 bases; junction bases outside the gene matches: 5. CDR1 and CDR2 from the germline V gene are SGHRS and YFSETQ. CDR3 DNA: TGCGCCAGCAGCGGCGACAGGGGGCAGAGCACAGATACGCAGTATTTT. It encodes CASSGDRGQSTDTQYF.

This clonotype was seen a handful of times. The chain has TRBV20-1 and TRBJ2-7, with D unclear. CDR1 and CDR2 (germline): DFQATT, SNEGSKA (reference sequence). The length of the CDR3 is 11 residues. Trimming cost V 3 bases and J 2 bases, with 5 bases left between them. Here the CDR3 reads CSASSTYEQYF. In nucleotides, the CDR3 is TGCAGTGCTAGTAGCACCTACGAGCAGTACTTC.